Listed here is a single T cell receptor (beta chain). The method was immunoSEQ multiplex PCR; TCRdb's version includes in-frame clones alone and lacks a portion of them. The table has 300,000 or so clones, around nine tenths seen once; the top ten hold 1.3%. This entry comes from a study of blood T cell repertoires in COVID-19. The germline V gene has CDR1 MNHNS and CDR2 SASEGT. V lost 2 bases and J lost 5, with 18 bases in between. The length of the CDR3 is 16 residues. Material for sequencing was peripheral blood. The TCR comes from a man between 70 and 80 years old with acute or convalescent COVID-19. The J gene is TRBJ2-5, the V gene TRBV6-1; D might be TRBD2 (6 bases). CDR3 nucleotide sequence: TGTGCCAGCAGTGAATCGGCGGGGATTGTATGGGAGACCCAGTACTTC. Translating it yields CASSESAGIVWETQYF.